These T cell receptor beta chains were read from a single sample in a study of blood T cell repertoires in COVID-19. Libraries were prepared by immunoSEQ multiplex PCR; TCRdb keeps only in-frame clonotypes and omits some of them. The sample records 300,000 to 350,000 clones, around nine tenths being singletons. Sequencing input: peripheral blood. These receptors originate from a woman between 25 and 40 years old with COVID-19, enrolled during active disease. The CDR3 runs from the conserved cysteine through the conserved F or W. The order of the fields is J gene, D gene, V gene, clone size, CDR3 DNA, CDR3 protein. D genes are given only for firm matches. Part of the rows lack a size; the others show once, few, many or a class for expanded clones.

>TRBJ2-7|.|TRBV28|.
TGTGCCAGCAGTCTCACCGCCCCTAGTCTCTACGAGCAGTACTTC
CASSLTAPSLYEQYF
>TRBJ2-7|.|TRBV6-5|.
TGTGCCAGCAGGGACATTTTGACTCTCTACGAGCAGTACTTC
CASRDILTLYEQYF
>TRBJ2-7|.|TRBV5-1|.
TGCGCCAGCAGCCGGGCGGACTTCTCCTACGAGCAGTACTTC
CASSRADFSYEQYF
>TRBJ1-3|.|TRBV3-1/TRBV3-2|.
TGTGCCAGCAGCCCCTTATACTCTGGAAACACCATATATTTT
CASSPLYSGNTIYF
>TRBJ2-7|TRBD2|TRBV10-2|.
TGCGCCAGCAGTCGGGGGACTAGTTCCTACGAGCAGTACTTC
CASSRGTSSYEQYF
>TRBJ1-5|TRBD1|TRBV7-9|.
TGTGCCAGCAGCTTAAGTGGACAGGGGGATTATCAGCCCCAGCATTTT
CASSLSGQGDYQPQHF
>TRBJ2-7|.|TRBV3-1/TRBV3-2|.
TGTGCCAGCAGCCATCTTCGGGACTTCACCTACGAGCAGTACTTC
CASSHLRDFTYEQYF
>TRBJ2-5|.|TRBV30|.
TGTGCCTGGAGTGTACCTAACCAAGAGACCCAGTACTTC
CAWSVPNQETQYF
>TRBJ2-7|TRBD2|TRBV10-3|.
TGTGCCATCACCCCGGGACTAGGGACCTACGAGCAGTACTTC
CAITPGLGTYEQYF
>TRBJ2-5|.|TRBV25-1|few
TGTGCCAGCAGTGAACCAGGGGCAGAGACCCAGTACTTC
CASSEPGAETQYF
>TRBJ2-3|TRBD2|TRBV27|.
TGTGCCAGCAGTTTATCGACTCCGGGACTAATAGGAACAGATACGCAGTATTTT
CASSLSTPGLIGTDTQYF
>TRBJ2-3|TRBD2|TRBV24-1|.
TGTGCCACCAGTGACCGTACTAGCGGGAGACTAGATACGCAGTATTTT
CATSDRTSGRLDTQYF
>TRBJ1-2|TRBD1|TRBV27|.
TGTGCCAGCAGCTTAACAGGGGAATACTATGGCTACACCTTC
CASSLTGEYYGYTF
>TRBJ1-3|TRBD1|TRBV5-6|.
TGTGCCAGCAGCAGGGACAGACTCTCTGGAAACACCATATATTTT
CASSRDRLSGNTIYF
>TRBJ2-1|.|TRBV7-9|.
TGTGCCAGCAGCTTATTGGAGACTCCCAACAATGAGCAGTTCTTC
CASSLLETPNNEQFF
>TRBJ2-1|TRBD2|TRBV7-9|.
TGTGCCAGCAGCTTCGGGCTAGCGGGACTCCCGGACGATGAGCAGTTCTTC
CASSFGLAGLPDDEQFF
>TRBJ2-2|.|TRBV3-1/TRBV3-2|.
TGTGCCAGCGCGCAAACCACCGGGGAGCTGTTTTTT
CASAQTTGELFF
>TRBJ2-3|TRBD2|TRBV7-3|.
TGTGCCAGCAGCTCCCCCATGGGAGCGGGAGTCACAGATACGCAGTATTTT
CASSSPMGAGVTDTQYF
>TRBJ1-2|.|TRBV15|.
TGTGCCACCAGCAGGCGGGGTAGCCGTATGGGGGACTATGGCTACACCTTC
CATSRRGSRMGDYGYTF
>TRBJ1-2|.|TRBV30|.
.
CAWSVGAGANTF
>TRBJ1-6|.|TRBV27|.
TGTGCCAGCAGTAGACCAGGGTCCTATAATTCACCCCTCCACTTT
CASSRPGSYNSPLHF
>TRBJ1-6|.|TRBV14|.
TGTGCCAGCAGCCCCAGGGGCTATAATTCACCCCTCCACTTT
CASSPRGYNSPLHF
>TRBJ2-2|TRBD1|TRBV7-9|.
TGTGCCAGCAGCGGCCGGGACAGGGGGGCCGGGGAGCTGTTTTTT
CASSGRDRGAGELFF
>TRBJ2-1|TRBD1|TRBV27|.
TGTGCCAGCATCGCAGGGACAGGGCCCCACAATGAGCAGTTCTTC
CASIAGTGPHNEQFF
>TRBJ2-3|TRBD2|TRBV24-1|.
TGTGCCACCGGAGGACTAGCGGGAGCAGATACGCAGTATTTT
CATGGLAGADTQYF
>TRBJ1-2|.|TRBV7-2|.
TGTGCCAGTGCCAGCGGGGTCAACCGCCTCTATGGCTACACCTTC
CASASGVNRLYGYTF
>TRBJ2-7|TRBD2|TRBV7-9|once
TGTGCCAGCAAGGGGCTCCGCGGGAGCTACGAGCAGTACTTC
CASKGLRGSYEQYF
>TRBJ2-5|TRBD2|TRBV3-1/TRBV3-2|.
TGTGCCAGCAGCCAAGATCTAGCGGGGCAAGAGACCCAGTACTTC
CASSQDLAGQETQYF
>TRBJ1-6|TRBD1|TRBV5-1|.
TGCGCCAGCAGCTTAATGGGACAGGGGAATTCACCCCTCCACTTT
CASSLMGQGNSPLHF
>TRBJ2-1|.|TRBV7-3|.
TGTGCCAGCAGCTACGGGAGCAGGGAAGAGCAGTTCTTC
CASSYGSREEQFF
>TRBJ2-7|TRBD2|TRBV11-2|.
TGTGCCAGCAGCAAGTACGGGGGGGAGCAGTACTTC
CASSKYGGEQYF
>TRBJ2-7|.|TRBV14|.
TGTGCCAGCAGCCGGACAGCAGTTTTCTACGAGCAGTACTTC
CASSRTAVFYEQYF
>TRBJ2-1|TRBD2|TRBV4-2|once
TGTGCCAGCAGCCAGACCGGACTAGCGGGAGGCAATGAGCAGTTCTTC
CASSQTGLAGGNEQFF
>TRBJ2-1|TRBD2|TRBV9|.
TGTGCCAGCAGCCCCCGACTAGCGGGAGAGTATGAGCAGTTCTTC
CASSPRLAGEYEQFF
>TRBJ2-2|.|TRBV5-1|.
TGCGCCAGCGGGGGGACCTTTGGAGGCGGGGAGCTGTTTTTT
CASGGTFGGGELFF
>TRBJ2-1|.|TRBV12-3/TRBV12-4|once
TGTGCCAGCAGTTTGTTAGATGAGCAGTTCTTC
CASSLLDEQFF
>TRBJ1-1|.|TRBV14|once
TGTGCCAGCAGCCAAGAGGCGGGAAACACTGAAGCTTTCTTT
CASSQEAGNTEAFF
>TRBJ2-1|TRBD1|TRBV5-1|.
TGCGCCAGCAGCTCCGGGACAGGAGTTAACAATGAGCAGTTCTTC
CASSSGTGVNNEQFF
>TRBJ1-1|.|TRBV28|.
TGTGCCAGCACCTCCGGGACATCGAACACTGAAGCTTTCTTT
CASTSGTSNTEAFF
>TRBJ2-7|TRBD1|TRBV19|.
TGTGCCAGTAGTACCAGACAGGGGAGTCAAGAGCAGTACTTC
CASSTRQGSQEQYF
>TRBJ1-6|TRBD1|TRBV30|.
TGTGCCTGCCCCAAGACAGGGAGCTCCTATAATTCACCCCTCCACTTT
CACPKTGSSYNSPLHF
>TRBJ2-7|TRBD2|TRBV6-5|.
TGTGCCAGCAGCTACAGCGGACTAGACTACGAGCAGTACTTC
CASSYSGLDYEQYF
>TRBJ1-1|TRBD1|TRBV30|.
TGTGCCTGGGTTTCCCAGGGGGGGAACACTGAAGCTTTCTTT
CAWVSQGGNTEAFF
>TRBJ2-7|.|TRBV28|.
TGTGCCAGCAGACCACTAACGACTAGGCGGGACCTCTACGAGCAGTACTTC
CASRPLTTRRDLYEQYF